This T cell receptor beta chain was recorded in a study of control samples from healthy donors and cancer patients. The CDR3 runs to 19 residues. The germline V and J ends were trimmed by 0 bases and 0 bases, with 15 bases remaining between them. CDR1 and CDR2 from the germline V gene are SGHTA and FQGNSA. Only in-frame clones appear in the TCRdb table, and some are missing; sequencing was by immunoSEQ multiplex PCR. The table shows 40,000 to 50,000 clones, with roughly 94% occurring only once. This receptor was identified in a man in his 60s in good health. This chain connects TRBV7-2 to TRBJ1-6; no reliable D call. Specimen: blood. CDR3 amino acids: CASSLASRIQSSYNSPLHF. CDR3 nucleotides: TGTGCCAGCAGCTTAGCATCGCGGATTCAGAGCTCCTATAATTCACCCCTCCACTTT.